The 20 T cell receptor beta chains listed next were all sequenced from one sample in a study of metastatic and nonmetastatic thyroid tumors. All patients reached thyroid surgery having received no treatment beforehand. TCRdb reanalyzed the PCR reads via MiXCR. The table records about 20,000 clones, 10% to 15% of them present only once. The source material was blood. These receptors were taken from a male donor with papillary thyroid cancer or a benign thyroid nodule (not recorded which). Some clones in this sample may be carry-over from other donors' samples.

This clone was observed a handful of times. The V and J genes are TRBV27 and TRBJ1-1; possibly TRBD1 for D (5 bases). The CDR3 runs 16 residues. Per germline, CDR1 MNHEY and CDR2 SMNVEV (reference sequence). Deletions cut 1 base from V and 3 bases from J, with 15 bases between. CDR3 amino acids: CASSLFRLGRDTEAFF. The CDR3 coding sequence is TGTGCCAGCAGTTTATTCCGTCTGGGCAGGGACACTGAAGCTTTCTTT.

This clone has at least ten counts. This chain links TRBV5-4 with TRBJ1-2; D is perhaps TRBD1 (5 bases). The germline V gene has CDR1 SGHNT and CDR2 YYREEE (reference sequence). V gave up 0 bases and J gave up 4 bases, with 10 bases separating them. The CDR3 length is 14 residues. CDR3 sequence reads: CASSLETASYGYTF. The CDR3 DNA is TGTGCCAGCAGCTTGGAGACAGCGTCCTATGGCTACACCTTC.

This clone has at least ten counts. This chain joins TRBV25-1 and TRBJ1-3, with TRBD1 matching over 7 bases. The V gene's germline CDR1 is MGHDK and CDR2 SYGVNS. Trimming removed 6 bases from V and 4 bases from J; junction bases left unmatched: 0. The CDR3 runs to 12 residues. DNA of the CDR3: TGTGCCAGCAGACAGGGGGGAAACACCATATATTTT. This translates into CASRQGGNTIYF.

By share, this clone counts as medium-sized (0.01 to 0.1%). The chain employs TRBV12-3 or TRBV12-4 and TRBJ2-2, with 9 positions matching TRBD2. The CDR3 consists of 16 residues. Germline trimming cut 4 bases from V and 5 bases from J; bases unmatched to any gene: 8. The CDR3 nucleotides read TGTGCCAGCAGTTATGGTCTAGCGGGACTGACCGGGGAGCTGTTTTTT. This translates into CASSYGLAGLTGELFF.

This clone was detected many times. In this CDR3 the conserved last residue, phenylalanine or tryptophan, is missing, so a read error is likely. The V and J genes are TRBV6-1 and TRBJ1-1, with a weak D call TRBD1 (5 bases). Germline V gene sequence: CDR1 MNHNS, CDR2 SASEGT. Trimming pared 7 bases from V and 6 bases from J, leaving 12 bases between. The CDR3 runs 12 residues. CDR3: CASTRVGAEAFS. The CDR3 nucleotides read TGTGCCAGCACCAGGGTAGGGGCTGAAGCTTTCTCT.

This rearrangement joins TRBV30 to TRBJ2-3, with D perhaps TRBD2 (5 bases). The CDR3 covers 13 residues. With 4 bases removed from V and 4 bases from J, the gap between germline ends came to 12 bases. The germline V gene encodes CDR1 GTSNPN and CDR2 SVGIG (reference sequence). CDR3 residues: CAWKEPGADTQYF. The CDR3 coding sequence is TGTGCCTGGAAAGAACCCGGGGCAGATACGCAGTATTTT.

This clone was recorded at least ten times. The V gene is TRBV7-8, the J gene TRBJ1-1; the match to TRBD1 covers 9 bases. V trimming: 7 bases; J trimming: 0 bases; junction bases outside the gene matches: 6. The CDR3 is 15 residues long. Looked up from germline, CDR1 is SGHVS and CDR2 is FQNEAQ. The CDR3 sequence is CASKPQGAMNTEAFF. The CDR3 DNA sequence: TGTGCCAGCAAACCACAGGGGGCCATGAACACTGAAGCTTTCTTT.

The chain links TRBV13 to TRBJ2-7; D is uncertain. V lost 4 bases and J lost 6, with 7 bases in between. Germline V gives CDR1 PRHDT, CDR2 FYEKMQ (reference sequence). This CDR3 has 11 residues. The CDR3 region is CASSSLPEQYF. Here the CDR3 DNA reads TGTGCCAGCAGCTCCCTCCCCGAGCAGTACTTC.

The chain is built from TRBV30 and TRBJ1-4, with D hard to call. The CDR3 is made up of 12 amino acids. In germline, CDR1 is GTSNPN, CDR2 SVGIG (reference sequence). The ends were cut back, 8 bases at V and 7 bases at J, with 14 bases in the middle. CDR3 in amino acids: CAGTFGSEKLFF. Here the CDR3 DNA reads TGTGCCGGAACCTTTGGAAGTGAAAAACTGTTTTTT.

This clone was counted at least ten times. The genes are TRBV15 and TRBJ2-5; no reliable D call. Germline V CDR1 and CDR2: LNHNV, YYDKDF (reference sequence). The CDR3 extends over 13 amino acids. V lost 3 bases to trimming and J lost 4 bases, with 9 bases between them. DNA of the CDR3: TGTGCCACCAGCAGGGTGACAAGAGAGACCCAGTACTTC. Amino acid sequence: CATSRVTRETQYF.

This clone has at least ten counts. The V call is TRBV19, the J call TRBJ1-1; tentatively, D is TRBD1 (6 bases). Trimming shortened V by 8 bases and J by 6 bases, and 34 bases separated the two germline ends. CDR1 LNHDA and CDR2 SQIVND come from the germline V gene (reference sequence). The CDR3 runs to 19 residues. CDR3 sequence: CASGALGAFTQGNLAEAFF. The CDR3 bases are TGTGCCAGTGGGGCTTTGGGGGCCTTCACACAGGGAAATCTCGCTGAAGCTTTCTTT.

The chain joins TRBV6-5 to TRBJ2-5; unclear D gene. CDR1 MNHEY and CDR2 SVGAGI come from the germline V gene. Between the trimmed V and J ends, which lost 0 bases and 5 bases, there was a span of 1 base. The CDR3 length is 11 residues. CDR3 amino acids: CASSYSETQYF. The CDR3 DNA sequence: TGTGCCAGCAGTTACTCGGAGACCCAGTACTTC.

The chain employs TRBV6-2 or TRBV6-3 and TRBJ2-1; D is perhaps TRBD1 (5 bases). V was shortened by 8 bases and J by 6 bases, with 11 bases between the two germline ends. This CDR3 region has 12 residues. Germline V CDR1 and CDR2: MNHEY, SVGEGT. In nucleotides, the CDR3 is TGTGCCAGCCGGACATTAGGCAATGAGCAGTTCTTC. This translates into CASRTLGNEQFF.

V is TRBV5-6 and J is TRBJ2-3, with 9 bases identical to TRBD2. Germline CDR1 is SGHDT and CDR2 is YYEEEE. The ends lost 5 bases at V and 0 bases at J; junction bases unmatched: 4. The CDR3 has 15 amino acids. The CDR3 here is CASRGLALSTDTQYF. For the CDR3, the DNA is TGTGCCAGCAGGGGACTAGCCTTAAGCACAGATACGCAGTATTTT.

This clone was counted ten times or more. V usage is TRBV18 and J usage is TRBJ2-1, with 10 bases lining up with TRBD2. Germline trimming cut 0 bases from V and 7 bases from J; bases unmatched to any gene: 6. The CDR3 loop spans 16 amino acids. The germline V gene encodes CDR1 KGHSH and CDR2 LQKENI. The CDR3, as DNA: TGTGCCAGCTCACCACCTTCCAGCGGGGGGGGGAATGAGCAGTTCTTC. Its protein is CASSPPSSGGGNEQFF. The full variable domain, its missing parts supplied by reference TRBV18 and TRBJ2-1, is NAGVMQNPRHLVRRRGQEARLRCSPMKGHSHVYWYRQLPEEGLKFMVYLQKENIIDESGMPKERFSAEFPKEGPSILRIQQVVRGDSAAYFCASSPPSSGGGNEQFFGPGTRLTVL.

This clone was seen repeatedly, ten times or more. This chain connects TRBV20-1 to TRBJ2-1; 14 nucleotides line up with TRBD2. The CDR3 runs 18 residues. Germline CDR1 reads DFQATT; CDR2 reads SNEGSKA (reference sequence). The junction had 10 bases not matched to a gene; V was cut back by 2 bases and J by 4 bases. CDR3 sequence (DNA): TGCAGTGCTAGACTATGGACTAGCGGGAGGACCCGATACAATGAGCAGTTCTTC. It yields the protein CSARLWTSGRTRYNEQFF.

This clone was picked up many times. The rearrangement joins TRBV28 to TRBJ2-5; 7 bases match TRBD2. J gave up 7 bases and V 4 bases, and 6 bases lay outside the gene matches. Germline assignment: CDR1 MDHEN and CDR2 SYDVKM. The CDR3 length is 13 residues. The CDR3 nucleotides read TGTGCCAGCAGTTCGGGACTACCAGGGACCCAGTACTTC. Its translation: CASSSGLPGTQYF.

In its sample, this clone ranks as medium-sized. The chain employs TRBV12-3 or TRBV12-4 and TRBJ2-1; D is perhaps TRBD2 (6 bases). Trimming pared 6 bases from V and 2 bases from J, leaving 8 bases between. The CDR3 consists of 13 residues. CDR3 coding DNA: TGTGCCAGCAGCCGACTAGCCTACAATGAGCAGTTCTTC. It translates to CASSRLAYNEQFF.

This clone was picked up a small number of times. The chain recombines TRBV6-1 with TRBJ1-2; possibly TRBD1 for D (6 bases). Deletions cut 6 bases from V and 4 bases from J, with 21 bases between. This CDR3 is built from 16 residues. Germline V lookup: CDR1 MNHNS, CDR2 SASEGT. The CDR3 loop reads CASRTRGWTATYGYTF. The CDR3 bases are TGTGCCAGCAGAACCCGCGGTTGGACAGCTACCTATGGCTACACCTTC.

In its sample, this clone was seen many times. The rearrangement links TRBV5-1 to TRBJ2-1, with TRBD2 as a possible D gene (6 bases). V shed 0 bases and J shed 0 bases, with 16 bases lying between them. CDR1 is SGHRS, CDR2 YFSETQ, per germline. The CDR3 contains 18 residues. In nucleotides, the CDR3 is TGCGCCAGCAGCTTGGGGTTTATAATCGGGAGCTCCTACAATGAGCAGTTCTTC. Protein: CASSLGFIIGSSYNEQFF.